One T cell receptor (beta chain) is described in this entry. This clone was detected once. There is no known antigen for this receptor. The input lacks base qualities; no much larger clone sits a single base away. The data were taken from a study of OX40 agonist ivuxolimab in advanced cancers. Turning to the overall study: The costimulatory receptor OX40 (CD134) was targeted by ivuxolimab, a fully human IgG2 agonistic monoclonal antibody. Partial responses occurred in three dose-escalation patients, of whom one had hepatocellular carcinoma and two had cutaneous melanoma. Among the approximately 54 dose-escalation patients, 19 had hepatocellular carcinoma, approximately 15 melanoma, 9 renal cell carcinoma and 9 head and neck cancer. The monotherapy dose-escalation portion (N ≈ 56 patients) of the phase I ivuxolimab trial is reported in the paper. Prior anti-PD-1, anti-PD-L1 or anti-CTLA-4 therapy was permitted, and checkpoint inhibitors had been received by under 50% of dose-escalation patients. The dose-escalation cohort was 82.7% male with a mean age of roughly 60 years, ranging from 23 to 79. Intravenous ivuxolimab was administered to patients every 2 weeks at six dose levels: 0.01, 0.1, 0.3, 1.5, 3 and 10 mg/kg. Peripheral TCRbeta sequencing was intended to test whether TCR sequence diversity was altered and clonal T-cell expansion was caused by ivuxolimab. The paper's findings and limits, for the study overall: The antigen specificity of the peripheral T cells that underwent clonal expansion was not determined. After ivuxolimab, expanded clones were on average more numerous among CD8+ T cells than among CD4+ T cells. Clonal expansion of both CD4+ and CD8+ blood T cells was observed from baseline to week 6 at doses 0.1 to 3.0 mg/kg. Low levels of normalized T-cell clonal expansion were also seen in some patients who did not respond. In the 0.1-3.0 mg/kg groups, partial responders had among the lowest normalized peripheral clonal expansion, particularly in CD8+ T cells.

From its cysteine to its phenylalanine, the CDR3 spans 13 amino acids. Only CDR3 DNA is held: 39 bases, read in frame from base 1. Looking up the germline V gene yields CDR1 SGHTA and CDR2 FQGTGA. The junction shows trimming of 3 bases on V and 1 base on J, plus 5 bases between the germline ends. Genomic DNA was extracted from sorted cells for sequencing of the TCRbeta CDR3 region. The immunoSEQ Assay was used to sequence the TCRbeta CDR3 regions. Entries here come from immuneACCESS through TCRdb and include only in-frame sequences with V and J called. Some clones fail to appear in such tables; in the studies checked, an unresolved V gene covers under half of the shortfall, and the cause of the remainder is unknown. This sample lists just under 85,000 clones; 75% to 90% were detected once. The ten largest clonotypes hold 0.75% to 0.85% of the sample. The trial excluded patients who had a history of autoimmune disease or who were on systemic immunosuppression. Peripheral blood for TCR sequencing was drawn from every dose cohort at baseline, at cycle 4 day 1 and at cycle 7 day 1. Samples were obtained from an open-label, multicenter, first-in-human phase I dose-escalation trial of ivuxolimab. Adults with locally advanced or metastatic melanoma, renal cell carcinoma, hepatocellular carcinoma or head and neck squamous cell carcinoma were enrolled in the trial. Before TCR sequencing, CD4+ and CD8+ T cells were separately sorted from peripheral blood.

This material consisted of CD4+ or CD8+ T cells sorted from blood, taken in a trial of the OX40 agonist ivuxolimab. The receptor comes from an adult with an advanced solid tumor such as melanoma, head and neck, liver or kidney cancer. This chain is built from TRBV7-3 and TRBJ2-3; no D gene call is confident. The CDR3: CASSFKGTDTQYF. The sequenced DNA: TGTGCCAGCAGCTTTAAGGGCACAGATACGCAGTATTTT.